This T cell receptor beta chain was found in a study of T cells after yellow fever vaccination. Broader study findings: Secondary responses were weaker yet peaked faster, day 5 versus 15.

TCRdb re-derived calls from the 5' RACE reads in MiXCR, one entry per CDR3 protein. The sample includes 300,000 to 400,000 distinct CDR3 sequences, more than 5.5% of them seen just once. This clonotype was picked up a small number of times. Its antigen is unknown. CDR1 and CDR2 (germline): SGHVS, FNYEAQ. Trimming took 5 bases from V and 0 from J; bases not matched to a gene: 12. This CDR3 comprises 19 residues. The sequence was collected from a man in his thirties or forties who received the YFV17D yellow fever vaccine. The genes are TRBV7-6 and TRBJ2-6; 8 bases fit TRBD1. The source was PBMCs, collected 5 days after the yellow fever booster vaccination. The CDR3 sequence is CASSPPPGQANSGANVLTF. The CDR3 nucleotides read TGTGCCAGCAGCCCACCCCCGGGACAGGCAAACTCTGGGGCCAACGTCCTGACTTTC.